Each of the 14 T cell receptor beta chains below was sequenced from the same sample in a study of technical replicates of blood from several donors. The data were produced by immunoSEQ multiplex PCR, yet TCRdb's version contains in-frame clones alone and is incomplete. The profile shows more than 75,000 clones, 65% to 90% of them singletons. The specimen was PBMCs. These receptors all come from a human donor in good health. Some clones in this sample may be carry-over from other donors' samples.

The chain links TRBV18 to TRBJ1-5, with 9 bases that match TRBD1. There are 15 residues in the CDR3. Trimming at V came to 2 bases and at J to 3 bases, leaving 2 bases not matched to a gene. CDR1 and CDR2 (germline): KGHSH, LQKENI. Written as DNA, the CDR3 is TGTGCCAGCTCACCAGGACAGGGGAACAATCAGCCCCAGCATTTT. Translated: CASSPGQGNNQPQHF.

The CDR3: CATSGLAGSGTQYF. The CDR3 nucleotides are TGTGCCACCTCCGGACTAGCGGGATCGGGGACCCAGTACTTC. The J gene is TRBJ2-5, the V gene TRBV30; 12 nucleotides line up with TRBD2. Germline V CDR1 and CDR2: GTSNPN, SVGIG (reference sequence). J gave up 7 bases and V 8 bases, and 11 bases lay outside the gene matches. The CDR3 covers 14 residues.

This sequence joins TRBV12-5 and TRBJ1-2, with 8 bases identical to TRBD1. Germline CDR1 reads LGHNT; CDR2 reads FRNRAP. The CDR3 runs to 18 residues. The V segment lost 1 base and the J segment 8 bases; nucleotides outside the gene matches: 18. The CDR3 nucleotides read TGTGCTAGTGGTTTGGACTACCTTCCGACAGGGGCCCCTCGGGGCTACACCTTC. Translating it yields CASGLDYLPTGAPRGYTF.

The V call is TRBV4-3, the J call TRBJ2-1; TRBD2 matches at 8 bases. The CDR3 runs to 16 residues. V was pared by 1 base and J by 7 bases, with 9 bases of the junction left unmatched. Germline loops: CDR1 LGHNA, CDR2 YSLEER. CDR3 DNA sequence: TGCGCCAGCAGCCAAGTCAGTAGCGGGAATAGAAATGAGCAGTTCTTC. This sequence encodes CASSQVSSGNRNEQFF.

The V call is TRBV7-2, the J call TRBJ2-7; a possible D gene is TRBD1 (6 bases). Germline CDR1 and CDR2: SGHTA and FQGNSA. The CDR3 spans 14 residues. The V end lost 3 bases, the J end lost 6 bases, and 15 bases lay between the germline ends. The DNA for the CDR3 is TGTGCCAGCAGCTTGCCTTCGGGACACTCCGAGCAGTACTTC. This codes for CASSLPSGHSEQYF. Based on the CDR3 plus reference TRBV7-2 and TRBJ2-7, the full variable domain is GAGVSQSPSNKVTEKGKDVELRCDPISGHTALYWYRQSLGQGLEFLIYFQGNSAPDKSGLPSDRFSAERTGGSVSTLTIQRTQQEDSAVYLCASSLPSGHSEQYFGPGTRLTVT.

This clone occurred many times. The gene calls are TRBV6-4 and TRBJ2-1; TRBD1 might be the D (8 bases). V lost 4 bases, J lost 9 bases, and 19 bases lay in between. The CDR3 totals 15 residues. Germline V gene sequence: CDR1 MRHNA, CDR2 SNTAGT. CDR3 protein: CASSGGQGGGSEQFF. CDR3 coding DNA: TGTGCCAGCAGTGGAGGACAGGGAGGGGGCAGTGAGCAGTTCTTC.

This chain connects TRBV6-6 to TRBJ2-1; no clear D gene. CDR3 length equals 11 residues. CDR1 and CDR2 (germline): MNHNY, SVGAGI (reference sequence). V was clipped by 6 bases and J by 8 bases, with 8 bases between them. In DNA, the CDR3 is TGTGCCAGCAGGGCTGAAGATGAGCAGTTCTTC. This encodes CASRAEDEQFF.

There are a few counts of this clone. This sequence joins TRBV2 and TRBJ1-5; D unresolved. This CDR3 has 15 residues. The germline V gene has CDR1 SNHLY and CDR2 FYNNEI. Trimming cost V 4 bases and J 4 bases, with 14 bases left between them. For the CDR3, the DNA is TGTGCCAGCAGTGTAAGAGGGCTGGGGAATCAGCCCCAGCATTTT. Amino acid sequence: CASSVRGLGNQPQHF.

The chain couples TRBV5-4 to TRBJ1-6, with D perhaps TRBD1 (5 bases). V gave up 3 bases and J gave up 1 base, with 11 bases separating them. This CDR3 spans 16 amino acids. Germline V lookup: CDR1 SGHNT, CDR2 YYREEE (reference sequence). CDR3: CASSYGGGSYNSPLHF. The CDR3 DNA sequence: TGTGCCAGCAGCTACGGGGGAGGATCCTATAATTCACCCCTCCACTTT.

The rearrangement uses TRBV7-3 and TRBJ1-2, with 9 bases fitting TRBD1. Germline V lookup: CDR1 SGHTA, CDR2 FQGTGA. The length of the CDR3 is 14 residues. Germline trimming cut 2 bases from V and 5 bases from J; bases unmatched to any gene: 3. The CDR3 DNA reads as TGTGCCAGCAGCTTAGAGGGACAGGGATATGGCTACACCTTC. It codes for CASSLEGQGYGYTF.

This chain links TRBV7-9 with TRBJ1-5; 9 positions agree with TRBD1. V lost 1 base and J lost 3; bases outside the gene matches: 4. Germline CDR1 reads SEHNR; CDR2 reads FQNEAQ (reference sequence). CDR3 length: 16 residues. The CDR3 loop reads CASSLGTGGNNQPQHF. In DNA, the CDR3 is TGTGCCAGCAGCTTAGGAACAGGGGGCAACAATCAGCCCCAGCATTTT.

The gene calls are TRBV4-2 and TRBJ2-7, with TRBD2 matching over 9 bases. There are 18 residues in the CDR3. V trimming: 0 bases; J trimming: 3 bases; junction bases outside the gene matches: 12. CDR1 and CDR2 from the germline V gene are LGHNA and YNFKEQ. DNA of the CDR3: TGTGCCAGCAGCCAAGAAGGAGGGGGCGGGAGGGCCGTCTACGAGCAGTACTTC. It specifies CASSQEGGGGRAVYEQYF.

The rearrangement joins TRBV6-6 to TRBJ1-2; TRBD1 is a possible D gene (5 bases). This CDR3 has 15 amino acids. The V end lost 4 bases, the J end lost 0 bases, and 12 bases lay between the germline ends. Germline V gene sequence: CDR1 MNHNY, CDR2 SVGAGI (reference sequence). The CDR3: CASSSTGVANYGYTF. The CDR3 DNA reads as TGTGCCAGCAGTTCCACAGGCGTTGCTAACTATGGCTACACCTTC.

The chain joins TRBV6-5 to TRBJ2-7, with 8 positions matching TRBD1. V lost 7 bases, J lost 1 base, and 6 bases stayed unmatched. CDR1 and CDR2 from the germline V gene are MNHEY and SVGAGI. CDR3 length equals 14 residues. CDR3 nucleotides: TGTGCCAGCACCAGGACAGGGCCTTCCTACGAGCAGTACTTC. Encoded protein: CASTRTGPSYEQYF.